The rows below give T cell receptor beta chains drawn from one sample of a study of shared clonotypes between healthy human individuals. Measured with immunoSEQ multiplex PCR; TCRdb has only the in-frame clones, and not every one. Of around 2.5 million clones listed, approximately 93% were seen once; the top ten hold 0.35% to 0.45%. Sequences were obtained from naive CD4+ T cells from PBMCs. These receptors all come from a man between 18 and 29 years old in good health. Some clones in this sample may be carry-over from other donors' samples. CDR3s include the opening cysteine and the closing phenylalanine or tryptophan. D genes are given only for firm matches. Clone size appears in some rows only: once, few, many, or a class for an expanded clone.

TRBV5-6	.	.	TRBJ2-3	TGTGCCAGCAGCTTGGGGGGCTTAGGGGATACGCAGTATTTT	CASSLGGLGDTQYF
TRBV29-1	.	.	TRBJ1-2	TGCAGCGTTGAATACCCCCATGGGCAAAGTAACTATGGCTACACCTTC	CSVEYPHGQSNYGYTF
TRBV11-3	.	once	TRBJ2-7	TGTGCCAGCAGCTTACAATACGAGGGGTACGAGCAGTACTTC	CASSLQYEGYEQYF
TRBV15	.	.	TRBJ1-2	TGTGCCACCAGCAGAACCCCAGGGGGCTACACCTTC	CATSRTPGGYTF
TRBV19	.	.	TRBJ1-2	TGTGCCAGTAGTATAGAGGGGGGAGCTAACTATGGCTACACCTTC	CASSIEGGANYGYTF
TRBV7-9	TRBD1	.	TRBJ1-3	TGTGCCAGCAGCCCCTGGGGACAGGGGGCGTCTGGAAACACCATATATTTT	CASSPWGQGASGNTIYF
TRBV9	TRBD1	.	TRBJ1-2	TGTGCCAGCAGCGTATTGGGGGACAGTGGCTACACCTTC	CASSVLGDSGYTF
TRBV11-2	.	once	TRBJ1-6	TGTGCCAGCAGCTTATTAGGTCTTGGGAAGTCACCCCTCCACTTT	CASSLLGLGKSPLHF
TRBV6-6	.	.	TRBJ2-2	TGTGCCAGCAGTTACCCTCGAAGCCTGGACGGCGGGGAGCTGTTTTTT	CASSYPRSLDGGELFF
TRBV27	.	.	TRBJ1-1	TGTGCCAGCAGTTTATTAGGAGGCACTGAAGCTTTCTTT	CASSLLGGTEAFF
TRBV29-1	TRBD1	.	TRBJ1-1	TGCAGCGTTCCCGGGACAGGCATCATGAACACTGAAGCTTTCTTT	CSVPGTGIMNTEAFF
TRBV5-6	TRBD1	once	TRBJ2-5	TGTGCCAGCAACATACAGGGGGCGGAAGAGACCCAGTACTTC	CASNIQGAEETQYF
TRBV7-2	TRBD2	.	TRBJ2-7	TGTGCCAGCAGCTTACAGGGACTAGCGGGAGTCGAGCAGTACTTC	CASSLQGLAGVEQYF
TRBV7-3	.	.	TRBJ1-1	TGTGCCAGCAGCTCGCAGAGGAACACTGAAGCTTTCTTT	CASSSQRNTEAFF
TRBV28	.	.	TRBJ1-2	TGTGCCAGCAGGGACGGTCAAAACTATGGCTACACCTTC	CASRDGQNYGYTF
TRBV7-9	.	.	TRBJ1-5	TGTGCCAGCAGCGTCAGGGTGAATCAGCCCCAGCATTTT	CASSVRVNQPQHF
TRBV7-2	.	.	TRBJ2-2	TGTGCCAGCAGCCCGCACCCAGCGGAAAACACCGGGGAGCTGTTTTTT	CASSPHPAENTGELFF
TRBV14	.	.	TRBJ2-1	TGTGCCAGCAGTCCGCGGGCTAGCTCCTACAATGAGCAGTTCTTC	CASSPRASSYNEQFF
TRBV18	.	.	TRBJ1-1	TGTGCCAGCTCACCACTCACAGGGTCACGGACTGAAGCTTTCTTT	CASSPLTGSRTEAFF
TRBV28	.	.	TRBJ2-7	TGTGCCAGCAGTCAACAAGGATTTCGCGGGTCCTACGAGCAGTACTTC	CASSQQGFRGSYEQYF
TRBV5-4	.	once	TRBJ1-6	TGTGCCAGCAGCTGGCCTAATTCACCCCTCCACTTT	CASSWPNSPLHF
TRBV7-2	TRBD2	.	TRBJ2-3	TGTGCCAGCAGCCCCAGACTAGCGGGAGGGACAGATACGCAGTATTTT	CASSPRLAGGTDTQYF
TRBV20-1	.	.	TRBJ1-3	TGCAGTGTGGGCTCTGGAAACACCATATATTTT	CSVGSGNTIYF